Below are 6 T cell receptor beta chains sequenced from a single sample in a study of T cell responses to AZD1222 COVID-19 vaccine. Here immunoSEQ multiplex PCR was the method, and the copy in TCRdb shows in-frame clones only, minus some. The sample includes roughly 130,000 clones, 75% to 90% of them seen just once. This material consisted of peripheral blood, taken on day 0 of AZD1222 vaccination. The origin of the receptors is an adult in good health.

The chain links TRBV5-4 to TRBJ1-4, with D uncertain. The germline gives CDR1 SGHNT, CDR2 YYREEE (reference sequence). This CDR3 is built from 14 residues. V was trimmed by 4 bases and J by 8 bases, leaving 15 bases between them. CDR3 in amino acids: CASSPPGAGEKLFF. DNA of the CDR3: TGTGCCAGCAGCCCGCCGGGAGCCGGCGAAAAACTGTTTTTT.

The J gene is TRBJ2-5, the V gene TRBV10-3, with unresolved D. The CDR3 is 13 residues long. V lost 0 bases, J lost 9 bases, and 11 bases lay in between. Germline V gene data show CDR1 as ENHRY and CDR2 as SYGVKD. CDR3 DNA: TGTGCCATCAGTGAGTCGTTGGATACCCCCCAGTACTTC. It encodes CAISESLDTPQYF.

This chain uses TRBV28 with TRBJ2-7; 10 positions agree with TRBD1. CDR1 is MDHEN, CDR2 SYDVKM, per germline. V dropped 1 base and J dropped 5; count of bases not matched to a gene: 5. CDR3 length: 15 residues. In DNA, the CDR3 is TGTGCCAGCAGTTTATCGGGACAGGGGTTTAACGAGCAGTACTTC. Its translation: CASSLSGQGFNEQYF.

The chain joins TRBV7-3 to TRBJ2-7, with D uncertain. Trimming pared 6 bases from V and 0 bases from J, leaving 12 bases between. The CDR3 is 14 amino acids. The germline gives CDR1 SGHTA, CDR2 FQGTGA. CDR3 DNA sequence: TGTGCCAGCAGTGAGTCAGCTTTCTCCTACGAGCAGTACTTC. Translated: CASSESAFSYEQYF. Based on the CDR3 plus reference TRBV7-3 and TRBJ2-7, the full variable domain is GAGVSQTPSNKVTEKGKYVELRCDPISGHTALYWYRQSLGQGPEFLIYFQGTGAADDSGLPNDRFFAVRPEGSVSTLKIQRTERGDSAVYLCASSESAFSYEQYFGPGTRLTVT.

The chain's CDR3 is CASSAGQVASALHF. The CDR3, as DNA: TGTGCCAGCAGCGCCGGACAGGTGGCGTCGGCCCTCCACTTT. The chain links TRBV7-8 to TRBJ1-6; 7 nucleotides match TRBD1. Looked up from germline, CDR1 is SGHVS and CDR2 is FQNEAQ. V lost 5 bases and J lost 14; bases outside the gene matches: 12. This CDR3 is 14 amino acids long.

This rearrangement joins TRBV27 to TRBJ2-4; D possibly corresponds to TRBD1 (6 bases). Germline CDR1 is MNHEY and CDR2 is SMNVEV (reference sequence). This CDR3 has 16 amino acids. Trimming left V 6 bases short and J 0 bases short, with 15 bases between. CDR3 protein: CASSPQGGKAKNIQYF. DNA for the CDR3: TGTGCCAGCAGCCCACAAGGGGGAAAAGCCAAAAACATTCAGTACTTC.